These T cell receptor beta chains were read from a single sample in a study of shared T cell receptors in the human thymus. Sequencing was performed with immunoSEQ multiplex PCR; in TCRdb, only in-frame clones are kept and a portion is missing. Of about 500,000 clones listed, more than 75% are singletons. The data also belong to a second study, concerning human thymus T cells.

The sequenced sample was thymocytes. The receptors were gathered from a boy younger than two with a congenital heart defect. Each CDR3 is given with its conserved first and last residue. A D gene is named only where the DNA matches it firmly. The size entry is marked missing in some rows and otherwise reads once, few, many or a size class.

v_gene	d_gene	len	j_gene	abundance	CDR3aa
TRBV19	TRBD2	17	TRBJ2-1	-	CASSMEEAGGSYNEQFF
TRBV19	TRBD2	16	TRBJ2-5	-	CASSIEWLAGVETQYF
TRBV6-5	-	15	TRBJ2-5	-	CASSYDGQLWETQYF
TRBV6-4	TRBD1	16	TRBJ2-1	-	CASSLYRGQSYNEQFF
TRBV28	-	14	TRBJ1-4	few	CASRGEGTNEKLFF
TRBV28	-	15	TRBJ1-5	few	CASSLLSRKNQPQHF
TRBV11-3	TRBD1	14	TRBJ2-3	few	CASSPDRSTDTQYF
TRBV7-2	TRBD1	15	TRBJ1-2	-	CASSIPVDRGRGYTF
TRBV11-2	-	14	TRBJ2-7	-	CASNQGLSSYEQYF
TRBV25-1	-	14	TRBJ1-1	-	CASSRTFLNTEAFF
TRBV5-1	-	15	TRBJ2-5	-	CASSGYREGEETQYF
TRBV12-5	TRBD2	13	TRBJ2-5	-	CASGLLAEETQYF
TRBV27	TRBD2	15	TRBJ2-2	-	CASSFPSGGTGELFF